The next 13 T cell receptor beta chains were all read from a single sample in a study of blood T cell repertoires in COVID-19. Some clones are missing from TCRdb's copy, which holds only in-frame ones; the method was immunoSEQ multiplex PCR. The table records fewer than 400,000 clones, over 80% of them present only once. The sample consisted of PBMCs or T cells enriched from blood (not recorded which). The source of these receptors is a woman under 30 who had recovered from COVID-19.

The chain recombines TRBV20-1 with TRBJ2-1; D possibly corresponds to TRBD2 (5 bases). The CDR3 totals 13 residues. Germline V gene sequence: CDR1 DFQATT, CDR2 SNEGSKA (reference sequence). Trimming shortened V by 3 bases and J by 2 bases, and 8 bases separated the two germline ends. CDR3 nucleotides: TGCAGTGCTAGTGGGCGGGCCTACAATGAGCAGTTCTTC. This translates into CSASGRAYNEQFF.

The genes are TRBV4-2 and TRBJ1-1; maybe TRBD1 (5 bases). This CDR3 contains 15 residues. Germline V gene lookup returns CDR1 LGHNA and CDR2 YNFKEQ. Trimming left V 0 bases short and J 3 bases short, with 11 bases between. The CDR3 nucleotides are TGTGCCAGCAGCCAAGAAGGGACTGGGGACACTGAAGCTTTCTTT. Residues: CASSQEGTGDTEAFF.

The chain combines TRBV21-1 with TRBJ1-3; TRBD1, the table's D call, lacks a check against the DNA. TRBV21-1 is described as a pseudogene. The CDR3 has 17 residues. CDR3 loop: CASSKAQKGGCGNTIYF. The CDR3 DNA follows: TGTGCCAGCAGCAAAGCGCAGAAAGGGGGCTGTGGAAACACCATATATTTT.

V and J are TRBV6-5 and TRBJ2-2; weak D call: TRBD1 (6 bases). V lost 4 bases to trimming and J lost 1 base, with 10 bases between them. This CDR3 has 15 amino acids. The germline CDR1 and CDR2 sequences are MNHEY and SVGAGI. The CDR3: CASSSYRENTGELFF. DNA for the CDR3: TGTGCCAGCAGTTCCTACAGGGAGAACACCGGGGAGCTGTTTTTT.

The rearrangement links TRBV5-8 to TRBJ1-4; TRBD1 aligns across 8 bases. The CDR3 contains 15 residues. V was pared by 2 bases and J by 7 bases, with 7 bases of the junction left unmatched. CDR1 and CDR2 (germline): SGHTS, YDEGEE. The CDR3 bases are TGTGCCAGCAGCTTTGGAGGGACAGGAGGTGAAAAACTGTTTTTT. Translating gives CASSFGGTGGEKLFF. Variable domain in full (rest from reference TRBV5-8 and TRBJ1-4): EAGVTQSPTHLIKTRGQQATLRCSPISGHTSVYWYQQALGLGLQFLLWYDEGEERNRGNFPPRFSGRQFPNYSSELNVNALELEDSALYLCASSFGGTGGEKLFFGSGTQLSVL.

CDR3 region: CASSQDSEQPQHF. CDR3 DNA: TGCGCCAGCAGCCAAGATTCCGAGCAGCCCCAGCATTTT. V usage is TRBV4-1 and J usage is TRBJ1-5; unclear D gene. CDR1 is MGHRA and CDR2 is YSYEKL in the germline V gene. The CDR3 has 13 amino acids. Between the trimmed V and J ends, which lost 0 bases and 7 bases, there was a span of 7 bases.

This clone was found once. This sequence joins TRBV28 and TRBJ1-2; unclear D gene. Germline CDR1 and CDR2: MDHEN and SYDVKM. Trimming removed 4 bases at V and 0 bases at J, with 9 bases between. CDR3 length: 14 amino acids. This chain's CDR3 is CASSSTGANYGYTF. The CDR3 region has the DNA TGTGCCAGCAGTTCCACCGGGGCTAACTATGGCTACACCTTC.

For the CDR3, the DNA is TGCGCCAGCAGCTGCCGAAAGGGGGATTGGGCCTCTGTAACACATATGGAAGAGACCCAGTACTTC. It is translated as CASSCRKGDWASVTHMEETQYF. V usage is TRBV5-1 and J usage is TRBJ2-5; possible D gene TRBD1, 6 bases. V lost 3 bases and J lost 3, with 36 bases in between. The CDR3 contains 22 residues. Germline CDR1 and CDR2: SGHRS and YFSETQ. Together with reference TRBV5-1 and TRBJ2-5, the CDR3 gives the full variable domain: KAGVTQTPRYLIKTRGQQVTLSCSPISGHRSVSWYQQTPGQGLQFLFEYFSETQRNKGNFPGRFSGRQFSNSRSEMNVSTLELGDSALYLCASSCRKGDWASVTHMEETQYFGPGTRLLVL.

V is TRBV20-1 and J is TRBJ1-2, with D unresolved. Trimming pared 3 bases from V and 0 bases from J, leaving 11 bases between. CDR3 length: 14 amino acids. Looked up from germline, CDR1 is DFQATT and CDR2 is SNEGSKA (reference sequence). The CDR3 reads CSASRDTSNYGYTF. The CDR3 nucleotides read TGCAGTGCTAGTCGCGACACATCTAACTATGGCTACACCTTC.

This clone was counted at least ten times. The rearrangement links TRBV27 to TRBJ1-2; TRBD1 might be the D (6 bases). This CDR3 has 17 amino acids. Germline values: CDR1 MNHEY, CDR2 SMNVEV (reference sequence). Trimming stripped 2 bases from V and 4 bases from J, with 20 bases between. CDR3 in DNA: TGTGCCAGCAGTTTAGCCCTGGGGGGGGGCTCCCTCTATGGCTACACCTTC. This codes for CASSLALGGGSLYGYTF.

This clone was picked up many times. The rearrangement links TRBV28 to TRBJ1-2; D is possibly TRBD1 (5 bases). This CDR3 spans 12 amino acids. Germline CDR1 is MDHEN and CDR2 is SYDVKM. V lost 5 bases to trimming and J lost 2 bases, with 6 bases between them. Written as DNA, the CDR3 is TGTGCCAGCAGTGCAGGGAACTATGGCTACACCTTC. As protein: CASSAGNYGYTF.

This chain links TRBV6-6 with TRBJ1-3, with 8 bases aligning to TRBD1. V was clipped by 6 bases and J by 3 bases; unmatched bases: 7. Germline CDR1 MNHNY, CDR2 SVGAGI (reference sequence). This CDR3 contains 15 residues. Here the CDR3 reads CASSPDRGGGNTIYF. The CDR3 DNA follows: TGTGCCAGCAGCCCCGACAGGGGCGGTGGAAACACCATATATTTT.

In its sample, this clone was seen once. The chain combines TRBV7-9 with TRBJ2-7; D may be TRBD1 (5 bases). The CDR3 runs to 14 residues. V was cut by 2 bases and J by 1 base, with 9 bases left in between. The germline V gene encodes CDR1 SEHNR and CDR2 FQNEAQ (reference sequence). The CDR3 DNA sequence: TGTGCCAGCAGCTTACCCGACAGTTCCTACGAGCAGTACTTC. This translates into CASSLPDSSYEQYF.